This passage covers 16 T cell receptor beta chains from one sample sequenced in a study of early T cells in non-severe SARS-CoV-2 infection. TCRdb reprocessed the 5' RACE reads via MiXCR and lists one record per CDR3 protein. The sample lists some 91,000 distinct CDR3 sequences, 11% seen once, with less than 5.5% in the top ten. Specimen: whole blood, collected at baseline. The receptors were sampled from an adult who was a healthcare worker with PCR-confirmed SARS-CoV-2 infection or an uninfected control (not recorded which).

This clonotype was recorded a few times. This sequence joins TRBV10-3 and TRBJ2-1; 10 bases line up with TRBD2. The ends lost 0 bases at V and 5 bases at J; junction bases unmatched: 7. CDR1 and CDR2 from the germline V gene are ENHRY and SYGVKD. The CDR3 contains 17 residues. The CDR3 sequence is CAISESASGGINNEQFF. The CDR3 nucleotides are TGTGCCATCAGTGAGTCGGCTAGCGGGGGCATTAACAATGAGCAGTTCTTC.

The chain has TRBV27 and TRBJ2-1, with 9 bases aligning to TRBD2. Germline loops: CDR1 MNHEY, CDR2 SMNVEV (reference sequence). The CDR3 has 14 amino acids. V lost 6 bases to trimming and J lost 3 bases; unmatched junction nucleotides: 3. CDR3 in amino acids: CASRISGSYNEQFF. CDR3 DNA: TGTGCCAGCAGGATTAGCGGGAGCTACAATGAGCAGTTCTTC.

This clonotype was found a few times. CDR3 nucleotides: TGTGCCAGCAGCTTAGGATCCGCGGGGGGGCCACAAGATACGCAGTATTTT. It codes for CASSLGSAGGPQDTQYF. The chain has TRBV7-2 and TRBJ2-3; 9 nucleotides match TRBD2. Germline-derived CDR1 and CDR2 are SGHTA and FQGNSA. This CDR3 has 17 amino acids. V dropped 1 base and J dropped 5; count of bases not matched to a gene: 10.

The gene calls are TRBV6-5 and TRBJ2-7, with 7 bases aligning to TRBD1. The CDR3 is 14 amino acids. Germline V gene lookup returns CDR1 MNHEY and CDR2 SVGAGI. Trimming took 7 bases from V and 2 from J; bases not matched to a gene: 8. CDR3 in amino acids: CASTTDRSTYEQYF. CDR3 coding DNA: TGTGCCAGCACCACGGACAGGTCAACCTACGAGCAGTACTTC.

Points on this clonotype: The junction shows a germline mismatch at one end, possibly a read error. The V and J genes are TRBV20-1 and TRBJ2-1, with 8 bases identical to TRBD2. Germline V gene sequence: CDR1 DFQATT, CDR2 SNEGSKA (reference sequence). The CDR3 runs to 14 residues. CDR3 in amino acids: CSARRSGLATERIF. In DNA, the CDR3 is TGCAGTGCTAGGAGGTCCGGACTAGCCACGGAGAGGATCTTC.

CDR3 nucleotide sequence: TGTGCCAGCAGCCTTACTAGCCAGTATTACAATGAGCAGTTCTTC. Its translation: CASSLTSQYYNEQFF. The V and J genes are TRBV7-9 and TRBJ2-1; maybe TRBD2 (6 bases). There are 15 residues in the CDR3. Trimming stripped 5 bases from V and 4 bases from J, with 15 bases between. The germline CDR1 and CDR2 sequences are SEHNR and FQNEAQ (reference sequence).

This rearrangement joins TRBV5-5 to TRBJ1-5; 12 bases match TRBD1. The CDR3 is made up of 15 amino acids. In germline, CDR1 is SGHKS, CDR2 YYEKEE (reference sequence). Trimming at V came to 4 bases and at J to 4 bases, leaving 3 bases not matched to a gene. CDR3 region: CASSPGQGANQPQHF. CDR3 nucleotides: TGTGCCAGCAGCCCGGGACAGGGGGCGAATCAGCCCCAGCATTTT.

In its sample, this clonotype was seen a few times. J is TRBJ2-1 and V is TRBV5-1, with 10 bases matching TRBD1. Germline V gene sequence: CDR1 SGHRS, CDR2 YFSETQ. This CDR3 comprises 17 residues. Losses at the gene ends were 5 bases for V and 8 bases for J; bases not matched to a gene: 16. CDR3 in DNA: TGCGCCAGCAGAATGGACCATACGGGACAGGGGACGGATGAGCAGTTCTTC. It codes for CASRMDHTGQGTDEQFF.

The CDR3 DNA reads as TGTGCCAGTAGTCCTATAGCGCTTGGTGGTTTGATCGAGCAGTTCTTC. As protein: CASSPIALGGLIEQFF. The chain employs TRBV19 and TRBJ2-1; D might be TRBD2 (5 bases). The germline gives CDR1 LNHDA, CDR2 SQIVND (reference sequence). Trimming stripped 5 bases from V and 10 bases from J, with 24 bases between. The CDR3 is 16 residues long.

This clonotype showed up just a few times. The V and J genes are TRBV11-3 and TRBJ1-1; unclear D gene. There are 12 residues in the CDR3. The germline CDR1 and CDR2 sequences are SGHNT and YENEEA. With 3 bases removed from V and 7 bases from J, the gap between germline ends came to 9 bases. In DNA, the CDR3 is TGTGCCAGCAGCTTGAGTTCGGGTGAAGCTTTCTTT. Residues: CASSLSSGEAFF.

The rearrangement joins TRBV7-2 to TRBJ2-1; tentatively, D is TRBD1 (6 bases). V lost 1 base, J lost 0 bases, and 10 bases lay in between. Germline CDR1 reads SGHTA; CDR2 reads FQGNSA. The CDR3 totals 16 residues. The CDR3 DNA sequence: TGTGCCAGCAGCTTAGTTGGGACACGCTCCTACAATGAGCAGTTCTTC. This gives the protein CASSLVGTRSYNEQFF.

The chain couples TRBV29-1 to TRBJ2-2, with 7 bases that match TRBD2. CDR3 length: 12 residues. Trimming at V came to 7 bases and at J to 3 bases, leaving 2 bases not matched to a gene. The germline V gene has CDR1 SQVTM and CDR2 ANQGSEA. This CDR3 is CSGTRDTGELFF. The CDR3 bases are TGCAGCGGGACTAGGGACACCGGGGAGCTGTTTTTT.

V and J are TRBV5-4 and TRBJ2-1; 10 nucleotides align to TRBD1. This CDR3 contains 15 residues. V was pared by 4 bases and J by 2 bases, with 3 bases of the junction left unmatched. Germline CDR1 SGHNT, CDR2 YYREEE (reference sequence). The CDR3 loop reads CASSMDRGAYNEQFF. CDR3 bases: TGTGCCAGCAGCATGGACAGGGGGGCCTACAATGAGCAGTTCTTC.

V and J are TRBV29-1 and TRBJ1-1; D unresolved. Germline V CDR1 and CDR2: SQVTM, ANQGSEA. V lost 7 bases and J lost 3, with 18 bases in between. The CDR3 spans 14 residues. This chain's CDR3 is CSGQAGVDDTEAFF. CDR3 sequence (DNA): TGCAGCGGCCAAGCCGGGGTCGACGACACTGAAGCTTTCTTT.

This clonotype occurred many times. The gene calls are TRBV7-2 and TRBJ2-3, with D hard to call. CDR1 is SGHTA and CDR2 is FQGNSA in the germline V gene. This CDR3 has 13 residues. V was cut by 7 bases and J by 2 bases, with 10 bases left in between. As DNA, the CDR3 is TGTGCCAGCAAGGGCTACAACACAGATACGCAGTATTTT. As protein: CASKGYNTDTQYF.

The chain combines TRBV7-3 with TRBJ2-2; unclear D gene. The CDR3 runs 12 residues. Germline CDR1 is SGHTA and CDR2 is FQGTGA. V was cut by 5 bases and J by 7 bases, with 8 bases left in between. CDR3 DNA: TGTGCCAGCAGCCGGGTTAACGGGGAGCTGTTTTTT. Protein product: CASSRVNGELFF. The variable domain in full, completed from reference TRBV7-3 and TRBJ2-2, reads GAGVSQTPSNKVTEKGKYVELRCDPISGHTALYWYRQSLGQGPEFLIYFQGTGAADDSGLPNDRFFAVRPEGSVSTLKIQRTERGDSAVYLCASSRVNGELFFGEGSRLTVL.